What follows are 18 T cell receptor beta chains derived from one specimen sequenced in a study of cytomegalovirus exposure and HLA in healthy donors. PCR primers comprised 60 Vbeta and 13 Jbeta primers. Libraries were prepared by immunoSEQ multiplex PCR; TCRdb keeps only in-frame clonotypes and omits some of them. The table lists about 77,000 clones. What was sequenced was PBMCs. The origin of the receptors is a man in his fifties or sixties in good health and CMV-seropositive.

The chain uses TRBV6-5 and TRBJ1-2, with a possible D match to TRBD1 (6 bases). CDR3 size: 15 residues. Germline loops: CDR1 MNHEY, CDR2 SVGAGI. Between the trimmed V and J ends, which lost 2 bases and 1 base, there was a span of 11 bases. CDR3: CASSYQGSYNYGYTF. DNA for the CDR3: TGTGCCAGCAGTTACCAGGGGAGTTATAACTATGGCTACACCTTC.

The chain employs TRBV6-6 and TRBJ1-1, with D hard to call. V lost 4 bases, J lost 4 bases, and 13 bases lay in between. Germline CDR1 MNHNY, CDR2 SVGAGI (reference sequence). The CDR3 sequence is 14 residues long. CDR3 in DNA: TGTGCCAGCAGTTGGGAAAGGGAGGTCACTGAAGCTTTCTTT. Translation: CASSWEREVTEAFF.

The DNA of the CDR3 is TGTGCCAGCAGCGGGAGGACAGGGGATGACCAAGAGACCCAGTACTTC. Translating gives CASSGRTGDDQETQYF. The rearrangement uses TRBV11-1 and TRBJ2-5; 9 nucleotides match TRBD1. Germline V lookup: CDR1 SGHAT, CDR2 FQDESV (reference sequence). V dropped 5 bases and J dropped 0; count of bases not matched to a gene: 7. The CDR3 is made up of 16 amino acids.

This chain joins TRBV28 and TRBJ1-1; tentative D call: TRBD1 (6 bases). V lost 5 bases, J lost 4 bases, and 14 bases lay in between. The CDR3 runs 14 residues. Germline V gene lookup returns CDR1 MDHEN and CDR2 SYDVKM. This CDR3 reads CASSPTGKGTEAFF. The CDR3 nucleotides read TGTGCCAGCAGTCCCACAGGGAAAGGCACTGAAGCTTTCTTT.

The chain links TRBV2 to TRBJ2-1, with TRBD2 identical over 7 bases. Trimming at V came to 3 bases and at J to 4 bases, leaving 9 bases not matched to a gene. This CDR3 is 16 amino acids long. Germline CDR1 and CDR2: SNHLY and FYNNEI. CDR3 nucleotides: TGTGCCAGCAGTGAGGCTAGCGGCGCCGCTTACAATGAGCAGTTCTTC. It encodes CASSEASGAAYNEQFF.

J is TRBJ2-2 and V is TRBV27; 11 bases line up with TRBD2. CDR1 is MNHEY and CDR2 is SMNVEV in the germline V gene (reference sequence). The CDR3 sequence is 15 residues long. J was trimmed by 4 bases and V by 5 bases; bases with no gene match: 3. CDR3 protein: CASSPLAGATGELFF. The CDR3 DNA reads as TGTGCCAGCAGTCCACTAGCGGGAGCCACCGGGGAGCTGTTTTTT.

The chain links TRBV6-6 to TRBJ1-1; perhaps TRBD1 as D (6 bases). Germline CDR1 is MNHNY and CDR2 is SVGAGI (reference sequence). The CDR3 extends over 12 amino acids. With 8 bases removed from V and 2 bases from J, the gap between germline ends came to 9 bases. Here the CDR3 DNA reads TGTGCCAGCCGGGGGGCCAACACTGAAGCTTTCTTT. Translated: CASRGANTEAFF.

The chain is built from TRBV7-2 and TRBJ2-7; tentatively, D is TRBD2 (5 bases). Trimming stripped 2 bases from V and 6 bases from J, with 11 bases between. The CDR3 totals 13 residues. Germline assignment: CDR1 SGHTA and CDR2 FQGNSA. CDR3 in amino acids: CASSLMEVSEQYF. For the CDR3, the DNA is TGTGCCAGCAGCTTAATGGAGGTTTCCGAGCAGTACTTC.

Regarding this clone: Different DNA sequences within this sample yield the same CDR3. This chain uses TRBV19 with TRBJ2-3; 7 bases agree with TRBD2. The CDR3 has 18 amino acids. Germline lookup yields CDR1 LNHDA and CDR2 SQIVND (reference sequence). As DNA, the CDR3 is TGTGCTCGAAGTAAGTTGGAGGGTCTAGCGGTTAGCACAGATACGCAGTATTTT. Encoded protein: CARSKLEGLAVSTDTQYF.

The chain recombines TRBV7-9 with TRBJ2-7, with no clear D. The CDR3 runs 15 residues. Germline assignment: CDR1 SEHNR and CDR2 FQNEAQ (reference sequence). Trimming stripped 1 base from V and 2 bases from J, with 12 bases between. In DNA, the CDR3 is TGTGCCAGCAGCTTAGGTGCAGGCCTCGCCTACGAGCAGTACTTC. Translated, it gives CASSLGAGLAYEQYF.

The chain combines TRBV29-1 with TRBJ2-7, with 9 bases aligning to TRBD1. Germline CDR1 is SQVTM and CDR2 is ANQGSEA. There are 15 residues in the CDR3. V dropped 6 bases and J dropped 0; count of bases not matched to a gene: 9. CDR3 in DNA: TGCAGCGTCCGTGGCGGGGACAGGGCCTCCTACGAGCAGTACTTC. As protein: CSVRGGDRASYEQYF.

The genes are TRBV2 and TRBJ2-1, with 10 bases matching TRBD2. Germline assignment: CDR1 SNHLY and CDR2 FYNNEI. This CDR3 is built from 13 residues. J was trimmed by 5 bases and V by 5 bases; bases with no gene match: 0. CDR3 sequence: CASSTSGDNEQFF. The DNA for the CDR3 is TGTGCCAGCAGTACTAGCGGGGACAATGAGCAGTTCTTC.

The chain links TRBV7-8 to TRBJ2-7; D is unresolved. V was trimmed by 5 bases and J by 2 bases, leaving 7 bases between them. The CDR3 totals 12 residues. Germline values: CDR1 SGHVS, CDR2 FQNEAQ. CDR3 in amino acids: CASSDSTYEQYV. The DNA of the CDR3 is TGTGCCAGCAGCGACTCTACCTACGAGCAGTACGTC.

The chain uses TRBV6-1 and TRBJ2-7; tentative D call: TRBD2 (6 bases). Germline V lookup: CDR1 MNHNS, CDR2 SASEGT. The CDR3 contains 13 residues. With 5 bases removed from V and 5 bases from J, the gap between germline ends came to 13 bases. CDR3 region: CASSQVWRDEQYV. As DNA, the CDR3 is TGTGCCAGCAGTCAGGTGTGGAGGGACGAGCAGTACGTC.

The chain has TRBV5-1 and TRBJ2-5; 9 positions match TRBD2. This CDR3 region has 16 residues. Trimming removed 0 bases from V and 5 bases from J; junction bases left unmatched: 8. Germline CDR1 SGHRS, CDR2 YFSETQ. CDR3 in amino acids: CASSLETSGGKETQYF. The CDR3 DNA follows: TGCGCCAGCAGCTTGGAAACCAGCGGGGGGAAGGAGACCCAGTACTTC.

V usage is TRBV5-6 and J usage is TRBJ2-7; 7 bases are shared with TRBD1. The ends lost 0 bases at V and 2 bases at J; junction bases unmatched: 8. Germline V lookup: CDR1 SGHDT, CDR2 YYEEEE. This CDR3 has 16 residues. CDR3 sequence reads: CASSLANWGTAYEQYF. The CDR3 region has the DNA TGTGCCAGCAGCTTGGCCAATTGGGGGACAGCCTACGAGCAGTACTTC.

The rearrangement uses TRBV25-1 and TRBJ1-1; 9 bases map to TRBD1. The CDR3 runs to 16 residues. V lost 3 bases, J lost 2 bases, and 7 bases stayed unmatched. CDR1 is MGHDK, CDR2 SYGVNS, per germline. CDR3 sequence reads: CASSEPITGGNTEAFF. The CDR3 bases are TGTGCCAGCAGTGAGCCCATAACAGGGGGCAACACTGAAGCTTTCTTT.

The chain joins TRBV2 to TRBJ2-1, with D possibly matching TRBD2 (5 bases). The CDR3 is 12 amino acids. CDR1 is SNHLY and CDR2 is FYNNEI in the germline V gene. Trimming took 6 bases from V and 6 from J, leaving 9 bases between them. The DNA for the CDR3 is TGTGCCAGCAGGGAGCGGCTCAATGAGCAGTTCTTC. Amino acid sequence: CASRERLNEQFF.